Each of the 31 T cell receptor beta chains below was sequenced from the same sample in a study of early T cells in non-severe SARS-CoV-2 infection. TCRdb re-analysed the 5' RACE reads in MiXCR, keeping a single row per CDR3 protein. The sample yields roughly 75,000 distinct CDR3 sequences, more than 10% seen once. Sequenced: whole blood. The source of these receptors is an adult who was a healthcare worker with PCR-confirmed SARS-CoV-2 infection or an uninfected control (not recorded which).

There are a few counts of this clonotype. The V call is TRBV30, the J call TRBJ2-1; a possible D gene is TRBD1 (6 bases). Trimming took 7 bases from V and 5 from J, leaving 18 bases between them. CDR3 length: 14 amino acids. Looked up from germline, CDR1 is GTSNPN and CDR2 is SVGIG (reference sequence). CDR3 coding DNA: TGTGCCTTACCACAGGGTTTAAATAACAATGAGCAGTTCTTC. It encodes CALPQGLNNNEQFF.

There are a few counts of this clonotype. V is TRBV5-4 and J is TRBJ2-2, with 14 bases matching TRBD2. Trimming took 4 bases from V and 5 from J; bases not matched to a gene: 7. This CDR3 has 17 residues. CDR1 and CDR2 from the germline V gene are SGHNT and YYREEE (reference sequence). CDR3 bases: TGTGCCAGCAGCCCGGGACTAGCGGGAGTTGAGACCGGGGAGCTGTTTTTT. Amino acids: CASSPGLAGVETGELFF.

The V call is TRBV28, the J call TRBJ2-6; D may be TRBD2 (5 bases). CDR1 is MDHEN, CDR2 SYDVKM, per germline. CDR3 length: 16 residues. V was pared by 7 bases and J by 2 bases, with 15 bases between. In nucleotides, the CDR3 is TGTGCCAGCACCACGGACTCGTTGACTGGGGCCAACGTCCTGACTTTC. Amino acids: CASTTDSLTGANVLTF.

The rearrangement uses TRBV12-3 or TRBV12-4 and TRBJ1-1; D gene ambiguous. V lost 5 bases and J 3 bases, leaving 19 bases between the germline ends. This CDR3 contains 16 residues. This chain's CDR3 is CASSLRSVGSHTEAFF. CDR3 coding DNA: TGTGCCAGCAGTCTCCGTTCCGTCGGGTCGCACACTGAAGCTTTCTTT.

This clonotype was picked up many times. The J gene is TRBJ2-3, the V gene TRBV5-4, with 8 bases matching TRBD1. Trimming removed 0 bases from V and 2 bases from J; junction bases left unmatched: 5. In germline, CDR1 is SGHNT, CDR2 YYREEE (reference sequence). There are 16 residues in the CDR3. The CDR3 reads CASSLGAGGVTDTQYF. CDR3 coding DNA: TGTGCCAGCAGCTTGGGTGCAGGGGGCGTCACAGATACGCAGTATTTT.

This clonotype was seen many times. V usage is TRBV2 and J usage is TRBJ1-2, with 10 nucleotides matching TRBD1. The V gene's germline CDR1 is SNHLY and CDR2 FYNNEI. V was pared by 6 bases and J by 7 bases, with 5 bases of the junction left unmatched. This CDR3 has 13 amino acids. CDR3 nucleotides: TGTGCCAGCAGCCCCGGGACAGGGGTTGGCTACACCTTC. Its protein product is CASSPGTGVGYTF.

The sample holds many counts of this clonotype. The CDR3, as DNA: TGTGCCAGCAGACTGGGACTAGCTGGGCCCGGGGAGCTGTTTTTT. Residues: CASRLGLAGPGELFF. The chain carries TRBV11-1 and TRBJ2-2; TRBD2 matches 9 bases. The CDR3 contains 15 residues. Germline values: CDR1 SGHAT, CDR2 FQDESV (reference sequence). V lost 6 bases to trimming and J lost 6 bases; unmatched junction nucleotides: 8.

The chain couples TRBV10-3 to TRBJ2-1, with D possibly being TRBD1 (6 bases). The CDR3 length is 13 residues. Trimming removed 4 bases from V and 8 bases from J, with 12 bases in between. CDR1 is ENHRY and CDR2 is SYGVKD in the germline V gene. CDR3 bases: TGTGCCATCAGTGCAGGGGTCCTGGATGAGCAGTTCTTC. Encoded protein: CAISAGVLDEQFF.

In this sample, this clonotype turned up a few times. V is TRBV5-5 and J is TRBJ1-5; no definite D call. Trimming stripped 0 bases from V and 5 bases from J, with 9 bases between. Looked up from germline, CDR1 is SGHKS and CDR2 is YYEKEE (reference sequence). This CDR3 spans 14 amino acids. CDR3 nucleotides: TGTGCCAGCAGCTTGGCGGCAGGTCATCAGCCCCAGCATTTT. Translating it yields CASSLAAGHQPQHF.

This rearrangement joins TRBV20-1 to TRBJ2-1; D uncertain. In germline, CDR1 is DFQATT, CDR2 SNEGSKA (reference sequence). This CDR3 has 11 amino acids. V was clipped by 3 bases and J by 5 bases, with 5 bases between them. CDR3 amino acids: CSARADNEQFF. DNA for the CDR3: TGCAGTGCTAGGGCTGACAATGAGCAGTTCTTC.

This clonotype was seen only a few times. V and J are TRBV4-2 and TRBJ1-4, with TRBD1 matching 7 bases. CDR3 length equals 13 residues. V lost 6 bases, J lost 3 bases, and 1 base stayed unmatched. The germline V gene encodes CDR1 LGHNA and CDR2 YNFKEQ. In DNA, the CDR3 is TGTGCCAGCAGACAGGGGTCTAATGAAAAACTGTTTTTT. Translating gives CASRQGSNEKLFF.

The CDR3, as DNA: TGTGCCAGTAGTATTGTAGCGGGAGGGCCTGCGGATGAGCAGTTCTTC. Translation gives CASSIVAGGPADEQFF. The rearrangement joins TRBV19 to TRBJ2-1, with 11 bases matching TRBD2. The V and J ends lost 3 bases and 8 bases, in that order; junction bases with no gene match: 9. Looked up from germline, CDR1 is LNHDA and CDR2 is SQIVND (reference sequence). There are 16 residues in the CDR3.

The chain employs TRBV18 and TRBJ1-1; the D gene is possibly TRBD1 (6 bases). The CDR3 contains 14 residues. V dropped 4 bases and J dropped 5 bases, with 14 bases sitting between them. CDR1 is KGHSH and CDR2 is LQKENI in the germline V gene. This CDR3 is CASSQDRQGTEAFF. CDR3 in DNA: TGTGCCAGCTCACAGGACAGACAAGGGACTGAAGCTTTCTTT.

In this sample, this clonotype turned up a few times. This chain's CDR3 is CSARDANQPQHF. Here the CDR3 DNA reads TGCAGTGCTAGAGACGCCAATCAGCCCCAGCATTTT. The chain is built from TRBV20-1 and TRBJ1-5; D gene uncertain. V lost 0 bases and J lost 3, with 3 bases in between. The CDR3 totals 12 residues. CDR1 and CDR2 (germline): DFQATT, SNEGSKA (reference sequence).

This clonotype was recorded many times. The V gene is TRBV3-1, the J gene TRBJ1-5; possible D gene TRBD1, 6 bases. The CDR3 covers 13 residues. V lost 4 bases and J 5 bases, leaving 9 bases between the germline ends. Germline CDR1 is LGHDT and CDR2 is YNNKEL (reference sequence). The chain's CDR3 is CASSRTAYQPQHF. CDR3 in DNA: TGTGCCAGCAGCCGGACAGCGTATCAGCCCCAGCATTTT.

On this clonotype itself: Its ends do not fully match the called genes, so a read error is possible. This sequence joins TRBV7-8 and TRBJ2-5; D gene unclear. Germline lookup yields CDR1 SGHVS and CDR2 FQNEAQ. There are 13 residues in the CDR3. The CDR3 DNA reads TGTGCCGGCAGCCCCCCTAACCAAGAGACCCAGTACTTC. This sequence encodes CAGSPPNQETQYF. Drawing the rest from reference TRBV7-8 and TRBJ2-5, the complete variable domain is GAGVSQSPRYKVAKRGQDVALRCDPISGHVSLFWYQQALGQGPEFLTYFQNEAQLDKSGLPSDRFFAERPEGSVSTLKIQRTQQEDSAVYLCAGSPPNQETQYFGPGTRLLVL.

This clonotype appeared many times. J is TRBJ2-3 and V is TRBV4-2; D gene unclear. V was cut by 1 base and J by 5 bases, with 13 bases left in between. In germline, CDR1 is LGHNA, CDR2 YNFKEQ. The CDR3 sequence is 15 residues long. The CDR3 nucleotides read TGTGCCAGCAGCCAAGGAAGGAGCGCTGGAGATACGCAGTATTTT. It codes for CASSQGRSAGDTQYF.

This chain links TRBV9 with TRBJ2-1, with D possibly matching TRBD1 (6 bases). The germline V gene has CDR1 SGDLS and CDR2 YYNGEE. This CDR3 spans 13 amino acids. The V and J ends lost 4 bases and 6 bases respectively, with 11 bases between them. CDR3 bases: TGTGCCAGCAGCCCTGGACAGAGCAATGAGCAGTTCTTC. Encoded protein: CASSPGQSNEQFF. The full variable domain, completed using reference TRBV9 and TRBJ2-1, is DSGVTQTPKHLITATGQRVTLRCSPRSGDLSVYWYQQSLDQGLQFLIQYYNGEERAKGNILERFSAQQFPDLHSELNLSSLELGDSALYFCASSPGQSNEQFFGPGTRLTVL.

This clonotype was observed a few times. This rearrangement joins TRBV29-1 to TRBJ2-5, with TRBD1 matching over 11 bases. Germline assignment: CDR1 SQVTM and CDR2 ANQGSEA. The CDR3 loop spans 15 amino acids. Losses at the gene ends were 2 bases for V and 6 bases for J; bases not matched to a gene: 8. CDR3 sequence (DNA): TGCAGCGTTGAACGCCGGGACAGGGGGTATAAGACCCAGTACTTC. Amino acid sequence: CSVERRDRGYKTQYF.

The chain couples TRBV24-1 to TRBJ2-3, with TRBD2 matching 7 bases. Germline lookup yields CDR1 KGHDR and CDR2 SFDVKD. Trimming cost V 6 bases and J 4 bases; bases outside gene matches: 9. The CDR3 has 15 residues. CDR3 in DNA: TGTGCCACCAGTCCGGGGAGCGGGAAGGCAGATACGCAGTATTTT. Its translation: CATSPGSGKADTQYF.

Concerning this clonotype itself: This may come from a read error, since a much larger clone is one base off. CDR3 protein: CASSPAAWALSYEQYF. CDR3 nucleotides: TGTGCCAGCAGCCCCGCCGCATGGGCCCTCTCCTACGAGCAGTACTTC. The chain uses TRBV27 and TRBJ2-7, with unresolved D. The germline V gene encodes CDR1 MNHEY and CDR2 SMNVEV (reference sequence). The ends were cut back, 6 bases at V and 0 bases at J, with 18 bases in the middle. The CDR3 extends over 16 amino acids.

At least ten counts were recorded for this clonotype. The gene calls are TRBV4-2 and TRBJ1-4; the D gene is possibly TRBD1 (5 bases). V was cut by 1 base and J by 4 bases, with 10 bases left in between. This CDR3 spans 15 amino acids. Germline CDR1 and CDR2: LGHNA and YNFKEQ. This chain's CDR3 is CASSQGQSGNEKLFF. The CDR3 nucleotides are TGTGCCAGCAGCCAAGGACAGTCGGGTAATGAAAAACTGTTTTTT.

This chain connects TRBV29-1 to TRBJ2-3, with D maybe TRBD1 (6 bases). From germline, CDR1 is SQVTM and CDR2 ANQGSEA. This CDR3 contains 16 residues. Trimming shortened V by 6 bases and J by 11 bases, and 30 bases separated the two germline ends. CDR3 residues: CSVEPHRADPLVRQYF. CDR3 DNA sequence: TGCAGCGTCGAGCCCCACAGGGCGGACCCTCTCGTTAGGCAGTATTTT.

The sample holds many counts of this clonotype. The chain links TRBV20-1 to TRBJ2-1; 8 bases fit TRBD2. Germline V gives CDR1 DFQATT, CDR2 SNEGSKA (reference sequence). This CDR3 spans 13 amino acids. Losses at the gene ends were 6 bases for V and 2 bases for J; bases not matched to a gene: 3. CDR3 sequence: CSAWRGAYNEQFF. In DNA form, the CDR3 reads TGCAGTGCATGGCGGGGGGCCTACAATGAGCAGTTCTTC.

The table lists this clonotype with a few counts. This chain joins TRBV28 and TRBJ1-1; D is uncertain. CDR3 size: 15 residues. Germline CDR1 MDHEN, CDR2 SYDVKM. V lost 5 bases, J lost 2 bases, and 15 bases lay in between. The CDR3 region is CASSPNKEINTEAFF. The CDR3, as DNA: TGTGCCAGCAGTCCAAACAAGGAGATTAACACTGAAGCTTTCTTT. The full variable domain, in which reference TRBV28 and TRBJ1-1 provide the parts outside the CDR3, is DVKVTQSSRYLVKRTGEKVFLECVQDMDHENMFWYRQDPGLGLRLIYFSYDVKMKEKGDIPEGYSVSREKKERFSLILESASTNQTSMYLCASSPNKEINTEAFFGQGTRLTVV.

The CDR3 DNA follows: TGCAGTGCTCCCTTGGCCAAAAACATTCAGTACTTC. Protein sequence: CSAPLAKNIQYF. The chain links TRBV20-1 to TRBJ2-4; D unresolved. Trimming removed 5 bases at V and 1 base at J, with 6 bases between. This CDR3 has 12 residues. Germline V gene data show CDR1 as DFQATT and CDR2 as SNEGSKA (reference sequence).

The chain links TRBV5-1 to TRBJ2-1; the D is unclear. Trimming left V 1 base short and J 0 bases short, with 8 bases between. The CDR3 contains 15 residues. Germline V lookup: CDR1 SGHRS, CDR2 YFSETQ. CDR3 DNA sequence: TGCGCCAGCAGCTTGCTCTCGAGCTCCTACAATGAGCAGTTCTTC. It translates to CASSLLSSSYNEQFF.

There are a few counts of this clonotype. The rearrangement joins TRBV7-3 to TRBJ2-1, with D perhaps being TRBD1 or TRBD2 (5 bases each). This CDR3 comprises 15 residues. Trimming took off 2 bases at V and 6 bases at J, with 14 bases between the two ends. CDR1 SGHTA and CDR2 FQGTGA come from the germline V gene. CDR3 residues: CASSLPGPLGNEQFF. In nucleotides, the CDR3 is TGTGCCAGCAGCTTACCGGGACCCCTCGGCAATGAGCAGTTCTTC.

CDR3 sequence: CASSLWGNTEAFF. In DNA form, the CDR3 reads TGTGCCAGCAGCTTATGGGGGAACACTGAAGCTTTCTTT. The chain employs TRBV7-3 and TRBJ1-1, with D uncertain. Germline CDR1 reads SGHTA; CDR2 reads FQGTGA. Trimming removed 2 bases at V and 1 base at J, with 5 bases between. The CDR3 totals 13 residues.

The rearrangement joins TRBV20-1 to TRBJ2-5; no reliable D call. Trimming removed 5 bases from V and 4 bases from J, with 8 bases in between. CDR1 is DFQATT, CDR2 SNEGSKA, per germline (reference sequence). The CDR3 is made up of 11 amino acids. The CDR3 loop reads CSAVPVETQYF. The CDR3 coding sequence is TGCAGTGCTGTTCCCGTAGAGACCCAGTACTTC.

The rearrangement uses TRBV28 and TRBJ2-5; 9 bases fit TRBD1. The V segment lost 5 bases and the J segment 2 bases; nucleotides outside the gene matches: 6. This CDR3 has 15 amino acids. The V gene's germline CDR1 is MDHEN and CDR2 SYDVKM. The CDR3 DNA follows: TGTGCCAGCAGTCCCCTCGGACAGGGGCAAGAGACCCAGTACTTC. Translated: CASSPLGQGQETQYF. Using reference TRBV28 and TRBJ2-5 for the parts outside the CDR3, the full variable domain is DVKVTQSSRYLVKRTGEKVFLECVQDMDHENMFWYRQDPGLGLRLIYFSYDVKMKEKGDIPEGYSVSREKKERFSLILESASTNQTSMYLCASSPLGQGQETQYFGPGTRLLVL.